A selection of T cell receptor beta chains follows, all from one sample in a study of blood T cell repertoires in COVID-19. Sequencing used immunoSEQ multiplex PCR; TCRdb keeps in-frame clones, though not all of them. The sample consists of under 15,000 clones, about nine tenths of them appearing once. The sequenced sample was peripheral blood. All receptors come from a human donor in a cohort sampled during active COVID-19. The CDR3 runs from the conserved cysteine through the conserved F or W. A D gene is named only where the DNA matches it firmly. Where a row states a size, it is once, few, many or the class of an expanded clone; other rows omit it.

j_call: TRBJ2-1; clone_size: .; d_call: TRBD1; v_call: TRBV5-1; cdr3_length: 14; cdr3_aa: CASSTGQNNNEQFF; cdr3_nt: TGCGCCAGCAGCACGGGACAGAATAACAATGAGCAGTTCTTC
j_call: TRBJ1-1; clone_size: once; d_call: .; v_call: TRBV28; cdr3_length: 13; cdr3_aa: CASYYRGGTEAFF; cdr3_nt: TGTGCCAGCTACTACCGAGGGGGCACTGAAGCTTTCTTT
j_call: TRBJ2-2; clone_size: .; d_call: TRBD2; v_call: TRBV19; cdr3_length: 15; cdr3_aa: CASRLAGGNTGELFF; cdr3_nt: TGTGCCAGTAGATTAGCGGGGGGAAACACCGGGGAGCTGTTTTTT
j_call: TRBJ2-1; clone_size: .; d_call: .; v_call: TRBV18; cdr3_length: 14; cdr3_aa: CASSRESQSNEQFF; cdr3_nt: TGTGCCAGCTCAAGGGAGTCCCAGTCCAATGAGCAGTTCTTC
j_call: TRBJ2-7; clone_size: .; d_call: .; v_call: TRBV18; cdr3_length: 15; cdr3_aa: CASSPPQTGRNEQYF; cdr3_nt: TGTGCCAGCTCACCACCGCAGACAGGGAGGAACGAGCAGTACTTC
j_call: TRBJ2-1; clone_size: .; d_call: TRBD2; v_call: TRBV11-3; cdr3_length: 15; cdr3_aa: CASSLSGGIYNEQFF; cdr3_nt: TGTGCCAGCAGCTTGAGCGGGGGAATTTACAATGAGCAGTTCTTC
j_call: TRBJ2-2; clone_size: .; d_call: TRBD2; v_call: TRBV5-4; cdr3_length: 16; cdr3_aa: CASSYGLAGTTGELFF; cdr3_nt: TGTGCCAGCAGCTACGGACTAGCGGGGACCACCGGGGAGCTGTTTTTT
j_call: TRBJ1-1; clone_size: .; d_call: .; v_call: TRBV19; cdr3_length: 15; cdr3_aa: CASSIVGRMNTEAFF; cdr3_nt: TGTGCCAGTAGTATTGTCGGGAGGATGAACACTGAAGCTTTCTTT
j_call: TRBJ2-1; clone_size: .; d_call: TRBD1; v_call: TRBV7-9; cdr3_length: 15; cdr3_aa: CASSPGTALHNEQFF; cdr3_nt: TGTGCCAGCAGCCCCGGGACAGCCCTACACAATGAGCAGTTCTTC
j_call: TRBJ1-2; clone_size: .; d_call: .; v_call: TRBV6-5; cdr3_length: 14; cdr3_aa: CASSYSGDQNGYTF; cdr3_nt: TGTGCCAGCAGTTACTCAGGGGATCAGAATGGCTACACCTTC
j_call: TRBJ1-5; clone_size: .; d_call: .; v_call: TRBV29-1; cdr3_length: 13; cdr3_aa: CSVELGSNQPQHF; cdr3_nt: TGCAGCGTTGAACTTGGCAGCAATCAGCCCCAGCATTTT
j_call: TRBJ2-5; clone_size: .; d_call: TRBD2; v_call: TRBV7-2; cdr3_length: 18; cdr3_aa: CASSLVLAGGLDQETQYF; cdr3_nt: TGTGCCAGCAGCTTAGTACTAGCGGGGGGCCTGGATCAAGAGACCCAGTACTTC
j_call: TRBJ1-2; clone_size: once; d_call: TRBD1; v_call: TRBV18; cdr3_length: 19; cdr3_aa: CASSPLHFQQGELSYGYTF; cdr3_nt: TGTGCCAGCTCACCACTTCATTTTCAGCAGGGGGAATTGAGCTATGGCTACACCTTC